This T cell receptor (beta chain) was recorded in a study of T cell responses to AZD1222 COVID-19 vaccine. The study's findings and limits: Baseline seropositivity occurred in only six AZD1222 recipients. Repertoire sampling occurred only after the peak T cell response. Regions 160-218 and 743-854 dominated among vaccine-associated CD4 TCRs spanning spike. Possibly, clonal diversity was underestimated; donors were largely white British and included more females.

Measured with immunoSEQ multiplex PCR; TCRdb has only the in-frame clones, and not every one. Here the sample spans approximately 100,000 clones, about nine tenths being singletons. Unmatched junction bases numbered 12, after V lost 5 bases and J lost 6 bases. From germline, CDR1 is MGHDK and CDR2 SYGVNS. The CDR3 sequence is 15 residues long. About this clone itself: Antigen unknown.

The receptor was isolated from an adult in good health. The starting material was peripheral blood, obtained on day 0 of AZD1222 vaccination. The chain joins TRBV25-1 to TRBJ1-1; 7 nucleotides align to TRBD1. The CDR3 nucleotides are TGTGCCAGCAGTCCTTCCCCCAGGGGGGGGGCTGAAGCTTTCTTT. Residues: CASSPSPRGGAEAFF.